A single T cell receptor (beta chain) is shown here with its context. Its antigen remains undetermined. Its ends do not fully match the called genes, so a read error is possible. The sample originates from a study of regulatory T cells in long-lasting Graves disease (dated by TCRdb to about 2021). In the study overall: Newly diagnosed Graves' disease patients had taken antithyroid drugs for less than 3 months. This study used TCR sequencing and RNA sequencing of peripheral blood to compare persistent Graves' disease patients against newly diagnosed Graves' disease patients. The study was registered as a clinical trial and conducted in China. A total of around 35 samples underwent TCR sequencing, from roughly 13 patients with persistent Graves' disease and some 20 patients with newly diagnosed Graves' disease.

Study-wide findings and limitations: As a limitation, the authors acknowledged that the small sample size may reduce accuracy. More public clonotypes were shared among persistent patients (roughly 3,000) than among newly diagnosed patients (under 1,000). Sequencing and analysis were limited to the TCR beta chain. Compared with newly diagnosed patients, persistent Graves' disease patients had lower TCR Shannon entropy and fewer highly expanded clones, which suggests clonal expansion. Only peripheral blood was studied, because thyroid tissue, the primary lesion, was inaccessible.

Per the publication, the time point label means: newly diagnosed GD, antithyroid drugs for less than 3 months. For both TCR sequencing and RNA sequencing, RNA was extracted from PBMCs in TRIzol. The diagnosis of Graves' disease followed American Thyroid Association guidelines. Patients for the study were recruited at an endocrinology department in Xi'an, China. Each patient gave about 10 milliliters of peripheral blood, collected in an EDTA anticoagulant tube. Ficoll Paque Plus density gradient separation was used to isolate PBMCs, and no further T cell sorting was performed. An Agilent 2100 Bioanalyzer and agarose gel were used to assess RNA quality, and a NanoDrop 2000 was used to measure RNA concentration. Libraries were prepared through multiplex PCR. Sequenced using an Illumina HiSeq 4000. CDR3 regions were amplified by Arm-PCR with iRepertoire HTBI primers to construct TCR beta libraries. Before sequencing, the PCR products went through gel purification. The authors' analysis ran thus. Gene usage analysis of CDR3 amino acid clonotypes used the approximately 62 TRBV and about 15 TRBJ segments found across samples. Filtered high-quality paired reads were merged into contigs using COPE and FqMerger. BLAST was used to align contigs to IMGT TRBV, TRBD and TRBJ reference genes, with CDR3 defined following IMGT. Any clonotype with a frequency above 0.1% was counted as a highly expanded clone. Shannon entropy served as the measure of repertoire diversity, while the Gini coefficient captured V-J evenness. Public clonotypes were defined as clonotypes shared by more than one individual. The raw public data were reprocessed by TCRdb itself: fastp quality trimming at Q25, MiXCR clonotype calling, in-frame beta chains only. Each CDR3 protein gets just one entry, which takes the most common genes and DNA from the rows behind it. None of the V and J calls come from the authors' own analysis; TCRdb made them. The sample contains hundreds of thousands of distinct CDR3 sequences, about 16% of them found a single time. The ten most abundant clones make up 25% of the sample.

The data also belong to a second study, concerning T cells in Graves' hyperthyroidism and ophthalmopathy. As described in the second report: A patient counted as having stable Graves' hyperthyroidism if no progression to ophthalmopathy occurred over 18 months of follow-up. The hyperthyroidism patients were between 18 and 65 years old and newly diagnosed, with a disease duration of less than 2 months. Exclusion was applied to patients with uncontrolled infections, other autoimmune diseases, pregnancy or lactation. Clinical symptoms, serum thyroxine and TRAb, thyroid ultrasound, and orbital computed tomography formed the basis for the diagnoses. The first round of RT-PCR for the TCR CDR3 was performed with the HTBI primer set and the Qiagen OneStep RT-PCR kit. Most expanded thyroid clonotypes (frequency above 0.001) were also detected in blood, a finding suggesting that blood repertoires may reflect thyroid immune responses. In cross-validation, a model built on a 13 V-J signature told ophthalmopathy apart from stable hyperthyroidism with approximately 91% sensitivity and roughly 81% specificity, and in testing the same model reached 80%/75%. During validation, the model predicted progression to ophthalmopathy a median of about 5.9 months ahead of onset, with just under 71% sensitivity and less than 85% specificity. TCR V-J signatures able to tell the groups apart were searched for in a discovery cohort of approximately 95 patients, of whom fewer than 45 had Graves' ophthalmopathy and under 65 had stable Graves' hyperthyroidism. Whether ophthalmopathy could be predicted prospectively was tested in an independent validation cohort made up of some 20 hyperthyroidism patients plus 17 patients who later progressed to ophthalmopathy. The roughly 99 discovery patients were divided at random into training and test sets in a 7:3 ratio. In addition, the study compared T-cell repertoires in thyroid tissue and in blood from over 5 Graves' hyperthyroidism patients. Once sampling was done, hyperthyroidism patients were given methimazole at a starting dose of 30 mg daily, whereas ophthalmopathy patients were given high-dose intravenous methylprednisolone. A second multiplex PCR round built the libraries, followed by size selection and purification. The libraries were sequenced on an Illumina HiSeq2000 using paired-end 100 bp reads. SOAPnuke was used to process the raw data, removing reads that contained adapters or uncalled bases, had a mean Phred below 15, or lacked an exact match to the constant primer or identifier. High-quality paired reads were merged using COPE v1.2.5, and each unique nucleotide sequence was defined as a clonotype. MiTCR v1.1 was used to align clonotypes to the IMGT TRBV, TRBD and TRBJ reference segments. Analysis was restricted to V-J combinations with a frequency above 0.0001, which covered about 99% of repertoires. The TCS score was defined as the ratio of F50 (clonal expansion) to E x V (chaos), calculated using BLOSUM62-based TCRdist between CDR3 peptides within each V-J. Welch's t-statistics and random forest reduced roughly 530 V-J features to 13, which were used in a naive Bayes classifier (R e1071). No statistical method was used to set the sample size in advance, and investigators knew the group allocation. The paper reports TCR Vbeta CDR3 sequencing of some 140 peripheral blood samples: under 45 ophthalmopathy, roughly 80 hyperthyroidism and about 17 progressor patients.

The clonotype was recovered from a woman aged 35-65 years with Graves disease. Donor details come from another sample of the same person, matched by shared clones. The sequenced sample was peripheral blood mononuclear cells (PBMCs), obtained at new diagnosis, from a patient treated with antithyroid drugs.

The DNA reads as follows: TGTGCCGGCAGCCTAGGGACAACTAATGAAAAACTGTTTTTT. The resulting protein is CAGSLGTTNEKLFF. The chain uses TRBV3-1 and TRBJ1-4; the D gene cannot be named for sure. The CDR3 numbers 14 residues from cysteine through phenylalanine. Here the CDR3 DNA is all that survives: 42 bases in frame from base 1. CDR1 and CDR2, looked up from the germline V gene (reference sequence), are LGHDT and YNNKEL.